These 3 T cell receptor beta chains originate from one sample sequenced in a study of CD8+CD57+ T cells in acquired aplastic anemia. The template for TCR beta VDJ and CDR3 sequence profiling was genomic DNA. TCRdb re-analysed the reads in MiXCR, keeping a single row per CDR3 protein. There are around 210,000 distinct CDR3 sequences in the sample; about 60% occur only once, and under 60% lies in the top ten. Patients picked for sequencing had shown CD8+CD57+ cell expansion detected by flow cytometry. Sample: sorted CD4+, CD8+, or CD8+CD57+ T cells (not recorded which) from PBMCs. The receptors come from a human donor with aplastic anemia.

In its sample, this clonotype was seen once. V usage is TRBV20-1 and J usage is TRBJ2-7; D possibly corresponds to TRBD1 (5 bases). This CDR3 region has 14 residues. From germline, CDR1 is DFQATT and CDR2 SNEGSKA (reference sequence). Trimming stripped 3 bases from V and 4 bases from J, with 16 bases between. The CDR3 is CSASPRGRDYEQYF. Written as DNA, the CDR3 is TGCAGTGCTAGCCCAAGGGGCAGAGATTACGAGCAGTACTTC.

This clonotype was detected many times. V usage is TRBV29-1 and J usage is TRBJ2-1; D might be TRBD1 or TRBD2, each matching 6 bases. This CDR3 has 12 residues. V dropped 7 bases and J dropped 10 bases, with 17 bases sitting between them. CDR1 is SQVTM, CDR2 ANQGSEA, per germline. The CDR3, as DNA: TGCAGCGAACAGACAGGTGGGAGGGAGCAGTTCTTC. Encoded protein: CSEQTGGREQFF.

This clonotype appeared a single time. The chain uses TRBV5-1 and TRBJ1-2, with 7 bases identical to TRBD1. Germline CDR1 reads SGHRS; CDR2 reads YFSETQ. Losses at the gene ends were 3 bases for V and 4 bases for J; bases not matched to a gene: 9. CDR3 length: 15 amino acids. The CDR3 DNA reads TGCGCCAGCAGCTCCGGGCGGGACAGTAGCTATGGCTACACCTTC. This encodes CASSSGRDSSYGYTF.